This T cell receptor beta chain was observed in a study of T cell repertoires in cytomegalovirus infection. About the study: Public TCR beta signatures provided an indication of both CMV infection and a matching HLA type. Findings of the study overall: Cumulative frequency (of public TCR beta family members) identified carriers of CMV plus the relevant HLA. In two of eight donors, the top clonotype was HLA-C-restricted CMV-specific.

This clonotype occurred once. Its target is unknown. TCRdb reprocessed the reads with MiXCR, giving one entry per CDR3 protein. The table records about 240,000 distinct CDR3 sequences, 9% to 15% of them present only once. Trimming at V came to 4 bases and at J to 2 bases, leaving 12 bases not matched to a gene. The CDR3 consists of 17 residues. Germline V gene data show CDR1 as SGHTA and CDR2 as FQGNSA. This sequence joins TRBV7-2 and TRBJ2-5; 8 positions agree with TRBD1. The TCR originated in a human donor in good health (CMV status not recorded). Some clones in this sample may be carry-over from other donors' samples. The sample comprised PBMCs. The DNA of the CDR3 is TGTGCCAGCAGCTCCAACCGCAGGGGGCCGGGACAAGAGACCCAGTACTTC. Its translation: CASSSNRRGPGQETQYF.